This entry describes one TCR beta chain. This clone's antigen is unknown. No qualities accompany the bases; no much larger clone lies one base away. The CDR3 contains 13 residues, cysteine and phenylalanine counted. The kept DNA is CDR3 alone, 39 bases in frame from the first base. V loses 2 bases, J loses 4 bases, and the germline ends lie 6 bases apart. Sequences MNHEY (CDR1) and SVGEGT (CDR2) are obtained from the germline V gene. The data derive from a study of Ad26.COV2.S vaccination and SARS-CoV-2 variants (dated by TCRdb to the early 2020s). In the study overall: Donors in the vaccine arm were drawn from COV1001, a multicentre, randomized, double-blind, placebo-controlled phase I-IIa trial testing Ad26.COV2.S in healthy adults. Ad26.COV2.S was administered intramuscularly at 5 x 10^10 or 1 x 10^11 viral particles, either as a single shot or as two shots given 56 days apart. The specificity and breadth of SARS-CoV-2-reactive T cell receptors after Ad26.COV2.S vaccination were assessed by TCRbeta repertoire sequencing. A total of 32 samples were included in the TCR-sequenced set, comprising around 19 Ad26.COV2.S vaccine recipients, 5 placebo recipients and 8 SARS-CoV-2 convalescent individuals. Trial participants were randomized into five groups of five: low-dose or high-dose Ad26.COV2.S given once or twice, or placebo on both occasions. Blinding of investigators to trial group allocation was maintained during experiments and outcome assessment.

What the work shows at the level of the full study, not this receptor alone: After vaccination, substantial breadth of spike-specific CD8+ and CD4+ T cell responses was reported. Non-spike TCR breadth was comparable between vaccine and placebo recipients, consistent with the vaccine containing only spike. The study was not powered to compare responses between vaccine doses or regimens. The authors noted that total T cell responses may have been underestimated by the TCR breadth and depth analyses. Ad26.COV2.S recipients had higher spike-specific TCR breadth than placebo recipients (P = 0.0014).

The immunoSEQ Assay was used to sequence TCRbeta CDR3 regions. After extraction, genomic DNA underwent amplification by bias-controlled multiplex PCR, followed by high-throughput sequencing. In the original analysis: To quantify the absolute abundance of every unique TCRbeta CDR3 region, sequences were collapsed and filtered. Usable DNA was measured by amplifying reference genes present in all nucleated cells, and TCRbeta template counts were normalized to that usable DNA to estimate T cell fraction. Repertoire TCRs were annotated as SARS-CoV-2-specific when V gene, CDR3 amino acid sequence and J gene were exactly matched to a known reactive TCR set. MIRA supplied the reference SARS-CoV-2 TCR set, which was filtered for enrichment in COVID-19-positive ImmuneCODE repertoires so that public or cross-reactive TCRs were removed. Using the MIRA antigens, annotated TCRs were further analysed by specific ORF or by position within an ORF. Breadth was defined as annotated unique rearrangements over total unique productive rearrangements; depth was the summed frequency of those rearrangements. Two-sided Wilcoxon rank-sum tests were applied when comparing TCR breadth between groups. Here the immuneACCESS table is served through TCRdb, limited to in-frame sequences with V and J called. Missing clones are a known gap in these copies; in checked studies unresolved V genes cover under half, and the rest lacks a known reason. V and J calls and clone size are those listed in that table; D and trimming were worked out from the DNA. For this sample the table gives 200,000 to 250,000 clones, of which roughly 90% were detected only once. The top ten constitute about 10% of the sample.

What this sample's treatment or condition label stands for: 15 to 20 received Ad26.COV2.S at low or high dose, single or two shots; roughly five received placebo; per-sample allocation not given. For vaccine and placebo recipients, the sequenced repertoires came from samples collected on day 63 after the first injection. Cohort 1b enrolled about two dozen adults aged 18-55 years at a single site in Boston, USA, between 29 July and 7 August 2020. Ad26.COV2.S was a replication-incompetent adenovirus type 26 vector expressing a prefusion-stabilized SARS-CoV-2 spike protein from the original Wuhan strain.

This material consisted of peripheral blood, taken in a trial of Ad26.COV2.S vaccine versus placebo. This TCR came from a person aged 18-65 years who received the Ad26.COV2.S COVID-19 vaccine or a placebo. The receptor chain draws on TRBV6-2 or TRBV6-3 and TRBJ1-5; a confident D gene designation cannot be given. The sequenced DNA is TGTGCCAGCAGTTACGTCTCTAATCAGCCCCAGCATTTT. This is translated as CASSYVSNQPQHF.